The rows below give T cell receptor beta chains drawn from one sample of a study of T cells after somatic rescue of genetic block. Method: immunoSEQ multiplex PCR; TCRdb's copy keeps in-frame clones and lacks some. The table shows approximately 110,000 clones, with around 90% occurring only once. The specimen sequenced was peripheral blood mononuclear cells (PBMCs). The receptor source for this set is a woman aged 18-35 years. The CDR3 runs from the conserved cysteine through the conserved F or W. The D gene is left open where the match is weak. Size is stated for part of the rows, as once, few or many counts, or as a class when the clone is expanded.

>.|TRBV12-5|TRBJ2-1|.
TGTGCTAGTGGTTTGAGCTACAATGAGCAGTTCTTC
CASGLSYNEQFF
>.|TRBV10-2|TRBJ1-5|TRBD1
TGCGCCAGCACTGCCGAGCCAGGGGGGAATCAGCCCCAGCATTTT
CASTAEPGGNQPQHF
>.|TRBV28|TRBJ1-5|.
TGTGCCAGCTGCTTTACCCGTAAAGTGTCTTCCAATCAGCCCCAGCATTTT
CASCFTRKVSSNQPQHF
>.|TRBV6-4|TRBJ2-3|.
TGTGCCAGCAGTGAGGACACTAGCACAGATACGCAGTATTTT
CASSEDTSTDTQYF
>.|TRBV6-5|TRBJ2-1|.
TGTGCCAGCAGTCCCCCCACTCGGGGCTGGTATGAGCAGTTCTTC
CASSPPTRGWYEQFF
>.|TRBV7-2|TRBJ2-6|.
TGTGCCAGCAGCTTAGCGTTTGAGTCAGGGAGTAGCACTGGGGCCAACGTCCTGACTTTC
CASSLAFESGSSTGANVLTF
>.|TRBV12-5|TRBJ2-2|TRBD1
TGTGCTAGTGGTTTCCAGACAGGGGGCGCGAACACCGGGGAGCTGTTTTTT
CASGFQTGGANTGELFF
>.|TRBV19|TRBJ1-5|TRBD1
TGTGCCAGTAGTATCGGACAGGTTCACAATCAGCCCCAGCATTTT
CASSIGQVHNQPQHF
>once|TRBV11-3|TRBJ2-5|.
TGTGCCAGCAGCTTAGAACTAGCCACCGGAGAGACCCAGTACTTC
CASSLELATGETQYF
>.|TRBV7-9|TRBJ1-3|.
TGTGCCAGCAGCTTAGGGGAACCAGGGCTGGGAAACACCATATATTTT
CASSLGEPGLGNTIYF
>.|TRBV25-1|TRBJ1-4|.
TGTGCCAGCAGTAAGCCCCCTGCAGAAGAAAAACTGTTTTTT
CASSKPPAEEKLFF
>.|TRBV10-3|TRBJ1-1|TRBD1
TGTGCCATCAGCCCGGGACAGTTGAACACTGAAGCTTTCTTT
CAISPGQLNTEAFF
>.|TRBV25-1|TRBJ2-7|TRBD1
TGTGCCAGCAGTGAACCCGGGACAGGGGCCTTAGAGCAGTACTTC
CASSEPGTGALEQYF
>.|TRBV6-6|TRBJ1-2|.
TGTGCCAGCAGTTCCCTTCTGGGGGGTCGGTATGGCTACACCTTC
CASSSLLGGRYGYTF
>once|TRBV15|TRBJ2-3|.
TGTGCCACCAGCAAGGGACATAAGAGCACAGATACGCAGTATTTT
CATSKGHKSTDTQYF
>.|TRBV19|TRBJ2-3|TRBD2
TGTGCCAGTAGTACCTGGTTTGGGGGGGAAGCCACAGATACGCAGTATTTT
CASSTWFGGEATDTQYF
>few|TRBV10-1|TRBJ1-6|.
TGCGCCAGCAGTGAGTCGATGACAGACACTATTAATTCACCCCTCCACTTT
CASSESMTDTINSPLHF
>.|TRBV29-1|TRBJ2-1|TRBD2
TGCAGCGTTGGACTAGCGGGGGGTTCTCCCTACAATGAGCAGTTCTTC
CSVGLAGGSPYNEQFF
>.|TRBV4-2|TRBJ1-2|.
TGTGCCAGCAGCCAAGCTGGAGAGGACTATGGCTACACCTTC
CASSQAGEDYGYTF
>.|TRBV28|TRBJ1-1|.
TGTGCCAGCAGTCAGTCGCACACTGAAGCTTTCTTT
CASSQSHTEAFF
>.|TRBV5-1|TRBJ2-1|.
TGCGCCAGCAGCTTGGCGCCCCCGGATCCCGATGAGCAGTTCTTC
CASSLAPPDPDEQFF
>.|TRBV19|TRBJ1-6|TRBD1
TGTGCCAGTAGTGGGGGACAGGGGATCTCACCCCTCCACTTT
CASSGGQGISPLHF
>.|TRBV4-2|TRBJ2-2|.
TGTGCCAGCAGCCAAGATCTGGAAGCCCGGGAGCTGTTTTTT
CASSQDLEARELFF
>.|TRBV5-1|TRBJ1-2|.
TGCGCCAGCAGCTTGGAGGGCGGGGGTGGCTACACCTTC
CASSLEGGGGYTF
>once|TRBV19|TRBJ1-1|.
TGTGCCAGTAGTATAGGACGGTACACTGAAGCTTTCTTT
CASSIGRYTEAFF
>.|TRBV5-1|TRBJ1-2|TRBD1
TGCGCCAGCAGCCACGGGACAGGGGGCCTTAACTATGGCTACACCTTC
CASSHGTGGLNYGYTF
>.|TRBV19|TRBJ1-1|.
TGTGCCAGTAGTACACGGACCGGTGGAAGGGACACTGAAGCTTTCTTT
CASSTRTGGRDTEAFF
>.|TRBV11-2|TRBJ2-1|TRBD2
TGTGCCAGCAGCCCCCTAGCGGGGGGGCCCGGTGAGCAGTTCTTC
CASSPLAGGPGEQFF
>.|TRBV6-5|TRBJ1-2|TRBD1
TGTGCCAGCAGTCGGACGGGACAGCTCTATGGCTACACCTTC
CASSRTGQLYGYTF
>.|TRBV20-1|TRBJ1-2|.
TGCAGTGCTAGAGTCGCCTATGGCTACACCTTC
CSARVAYGYTF
>.|TRBV18|TRBJ1-1|TRBD1
TGTGCCAGCTCAACGCGACAGGGGAGTACTGAAGCTTTCTTT
CASSTRQGSTEAFF